This T cell receptor beta chain was obtained from a study of blood T cell repertoires in COVID-19. Study at large: In each case, the material was cDNA or gDNA derived from T cells, B-cell-depleted T cells, or PBMCs.

Authors' data handling: Cell counts per sample came from amplifying reference gene primers. The table came from immunoSEQ multiplex PCR; TCRdb's copy has only in-frame clones and leaves some out. V and J calls and clone size are given by that table; D and trimming were obtained from the DNA. This table holds around 300,000 clones, 80% to 95% found once. Patients of the Seattle cohort, enrolled during active infection, were followed longitudinally. This CDR3 is built from 13 residues. V shed 3 bases and J shed 9 bases, with 11 bases lying between them. The TCR sequence derives from a woman between 25 and 40 years old with COVID-19, enrolled during active disease. V is TRBV12-3 or TRBV12-4 and J is TRBJ2-2, with D possibly being TRBD2 (6 bases). Material: peripheral blood. CDR3 in amino acids: CASSFGGSRELFF. DNA for the CDR3: TGTGCCAGCAGTTTTGGGGGGTCCCGGGAGCTGTTTTTT.